Following are 15 T cell receptor beta chains from one sample sequenced in a study of T cells and copy number aberrations in small-cell lung cancer (dated by TCRdb to the early 2020s). The library was prepared using the immunoSEQ multiplex PCR assay. Here the immuneACCESS table is served through TCRdb, limited to in-frame sequences with V and J called. Missing clones are a known gap in these copies; in checked studies unresolved V genes cover under half, and the rest lacks a known reason. The sample records thousands of clones, 60% to 80% of which are singletons. In total, the top ten clones hold 9.4% of the sample. The source material was normal tissue next to the tumor. Every receptor here comes from a woman aged 70-85 years with small cell lung cancer. Some clones in this sample may be carry-over from other donors' samples.

This clone was found once. The chain has TRBV4-2 and TRBJ2-7; 11 bases fit TRBD2. The CDR3 consists of 15 residues. Per the germline V gene, CDR1 is LGHNA and CDR2 is YNFKEQ. With 1 base clipped from V and 2 bases from J, the junction kept 1 base outside the gene matches. As DNA, the CDR3 is TGTGCCAGCAGCCAAGTACTAGCGGGAGCCTACGAGCAGTACTTC. Amino acids: CASSQVLAGAYEQYF.

This chain uses TRBV7-3 with TRBJ2-2; no definite D call. The germline V gene has CDR1 SGHTA and CDR2 FQGTGA. Trimming shortened V by 2 bases and J by 4 bases, and 8 bases separated the two germline ends. The CDR3 has 14 residues. CDR3 nucleotides: TGTGCCAGCAGCTTACAGAGTTCCACCGGGGAGCTGTTTTTT. It codes for CASSLQSSTGELFF. Full variable domain (missing parts from reference TRBV7-3 and TRBJ2-2): GAGVSQTPSNKVTEKGKYVELRCDPISGHTALYWYRQSLGQGPEFLIYFQGTGAADDSGLPNDRFFAVRPEGSVSTLKIQRTERGDSAVYLCASSLQSSTGELFFGEGSRLTVL.

The rearrangement joins TRBV5-6 to TRBJ2-2; 7 positions agree with TRBD1. The length of the CDR3 is 16 residues. Germline trimming cut 2 bases from V and 4 bases from J; bases unmatched to any gene: 8. CDR1 is SGHDT, CDR2 YYEEEE, per germline. The CDR3 nucleotides read TGTGCCAGCAGCTTCTCAGGGGGTGTGGGCACCGGGGAGCTGTTTTTT. Protein sequence: CASSFSGGVGTGELFF.

The chain uses TRBV9 and TRBJ2-3; 14 positions match TRBD2. CDR1 is SGDLS, CDR2 YYNGEE, per germline. Trimming removed 4 bases from V and 6 bases from J; junction bases left unmatched: 10. The CDR3 has 17 residues. CDR3 nucleotide sequence: TGTGCCAGCAGCCACCGACTAGCGGGAGGGACGGGGGATACGCAGTATTTT. This translates into CASSHRLAGGTGDTQYF. Drawing the rest from reference TRBV9 and TRBJ2-3, the complete variable domain is DSGVTQTPKHLITATGQRVTLRCSPRSGDLSVYWYQQSLDQGLQFLIQYYNGEERAKGNILERFSAQQFPDLHSELNLSSLELGDSALYFCASSHRLAGGTGDTQYFGPGTRLTVL.

The rearrangement uses TRBV5-1 and TRBJ2-7; D remains unclear. Germline V gene data show CDR1 as SGHRS and CDR2 as YFSETQ. The CDR3 is 17 residues long. V was pared by 7 bases and J by 1 base, with 24 bases between. The chain's CDR3 is CASRGLSGRVGSYEQYF. The CDR3 region has the DNA TGCGCCAGCCGTGGATTATCCGGTAGGGTAGGATCCTACGAGCAGTACTTC.

V usage is TRBV19 and J usage is TRBJ2-5; 9 nucleotides agree with TRBD2. The ends lost 3 bases at V and 5 bases at J; junction bases unmatched: 4. The CDR3 extends over 14 amino acids. Germline V gene lookup returns CDR1 LNHDA and CDR2 SQIVND (reference sequence). The CDR3 here is CASSISGSAETQYF. Here the CDR3 DNA reads TGTGCCAGTAGTATTAGCGGGAGTGCGGAGACCCAGTACTTC.

The chain combines TRBV30 with TRBJ1-6; D perhaps matches TRBD1 (5 bases). Trimming left V 0 bases short and J 6 bases short, with 9 bases between. In germline, CDR1 is GTSNPN, CDR2 SVGIG (reference sequence). The CDR3 is 14 amino acids. The CDR3 DNA reads TGTGCCTGGAGTGTCACAGGAGGTAATTCACCCCTCCACTTT. It specifies CAWSVTGGNSPLHF.

This clone is judged medium-sized. The CDR3 sequence is CASSLALGRAYEQYF. The DNA of the CDR3 is TGTGCCAGCAGCTTGGCCCTCGGCCGCGCCTACGAGCAGTACTTC. The V call is TRBV5-4, the J call TRBJ2-7; D gene uncertain. V was shortened by 0 bases and J by 2 bases, with 12 bases between the two germline ends. The CDR3 length is 15 residues. Germline-derived CDR1 and CDR2 are SGHNT and YYREEE (reference sequence). Full variable domain (remainder filled in from reference TRBV5-4 and TRBJ2-7): ETGVTQSPTHLIKTRGQQVTLRCSSQSGHNTVSWYQQALGQGPQFIFQYYREEENGRGNFPPRFSGLQFPNYSSELNVNALELDDSALYLCASSLALGRAYEQYFGPGTRLTVT.

The gene calls are TRBV9 and TRBJ1-2; possible D gene TRBD1, 5 bases. V dropped 4 bases and J dropped 4 bases, with 11 bases sitting between them. This CDR3 is built from 13 residues. Germline values: CDR1 SGDLS, CDR2 YYNGEE. In DNA, the CDR3 is TGTGCCAGCAGCCCCCCGGGGGGCTATGGCTACACCTTC. Translating it yields CASSPPGGYGYTF.

The V call is TRBV6-1, the J call TRBJ2-6; D ambiguous. The V end was cut by 4 bases, the J end by 5 bases, with 21 bases between. This CDR3 contains 18 residues. Germline values: CDR1 MNHNS, CDR2 SASEGT. CDR3 in amino acids: CASSGLTLCTSRANVLTF. DNA of the CDR3: TGTGCCAGCAGTGGTCTCACTCTATGCACAAGTCGGGCCAACGTCCTGACTTTC.

The chain recombines TRBV6-1 with TRBJ2-7; D is unclear. The V gene lost 6 bases and the J gene lost 6 bases, with 18 bases spanning the gap. The CDR3 consists of 14 residues. CDR1 MNHNS and CDR2 SASEGT come from the germline V gene. The CDR3 is CASRQLGRSGEQYF. The CDR3 bases are TGTGCCAGCAGGCAACTCGGGCGGTCCGGCGAGCAGTACTTC.

The V and J genes are TRBV19 and TRBJ2-6; 9 nucleotides match TRBD2. Germline V gene lookup returns CDR1 LNHDA and CDR2 SQIVND (reference sequence). Trimming took 6 bases from V and 0 from J; bases not matched to a gene: 3. CDR3 length: 16 residues. CDR3 sequence: CASRLAGISGANVLTF. CDR3 DNA sequence: TGTGCCAGTAGGCTAGCGGGAATCTCTGGGGCCAACGTCCTGACTTTC. Full variable domain (rest looked up from reference TRBV19 and TRBJ2-6): DGGITQSPKYLFRKEGQNVTLSCEQNLNHDAMYWYRQDPGQGLRLIYYSQIVNDFQKGDIAEGYSVSREKKESFPLTVTSAQKNPTAFYLCASRLAGISGANVLTFGAGSRLTVL.

V gene TRBV27 combines with J gene TRBJ2-1; D gene ambiguous. V was trimmed by 3 bases and J by 7 bases, leaving 4 bases between them. Germline V lookup: CDR1 MNHEY, CDR2 SMNVEV (reference sequence). The CDR3 consists of 11 residues. CDR3 sequence reads: CASSFLNEQFF. The CDR3 DNA is TGTGCCAGCAGTTTTCTGAATGAGCAGTTCTTC.

This chain connects TRBV4-2 to TRBJ2-3, with 9 bases fitting TRBD2. CDR1 LGHNA and CDR2 YNFKEQ come from the germline V gene. J lost 3 bases, V lost 3 bases, and 7 bases had no gene match. CDR3 length equals 16 residues. CDR3 in amino acids: CASSQGGREGTDTQYF. CDR3 bases: TGTGCCAGCAGCCAGGGGGGGCGGGAGGGTACAGATACGCAGTATTTT.

The V and J genes are TRBV28 and TRBJ1-5; a possible D gene is TRBD1 (6 bases). This CDR3 spans 15 amino acids. Germline V gene sequence: CDR1 MDHEN, CDR2 SYDVKM. The V end was cut by 9 bases, the J end by 2 bases, with 17 bases between. The CDR3, as DNA: TGTGCCAGGGCATTCGCTTGGACAGGCAATCAGCCCCAGCATTTT. It is translated as CARAFAWTGNQPQHF.